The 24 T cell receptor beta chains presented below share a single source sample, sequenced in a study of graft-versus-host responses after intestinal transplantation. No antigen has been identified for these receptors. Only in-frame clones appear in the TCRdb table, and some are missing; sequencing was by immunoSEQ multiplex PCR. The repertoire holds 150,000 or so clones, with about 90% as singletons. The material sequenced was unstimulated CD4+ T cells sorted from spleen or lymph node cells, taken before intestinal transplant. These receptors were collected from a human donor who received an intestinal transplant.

CDR3 DNA sequence: TGTGCCAGCGCCGAGACTAGCCCTCGAACCCACAATGAGCAGTTCTTC. Translated, it gives CASAETSPRTHNEQFF. J is TRBJ2-1 and V is TRBV19; TRBD2 matches at 7 bases. CDR1 LNHDA and CDR2 SQIVND come from the germline V gene (reference sequence). This CDR3 is 16 amino acids long. V lost 9 bases and J lost 5; bases outside the gene matches: 16.

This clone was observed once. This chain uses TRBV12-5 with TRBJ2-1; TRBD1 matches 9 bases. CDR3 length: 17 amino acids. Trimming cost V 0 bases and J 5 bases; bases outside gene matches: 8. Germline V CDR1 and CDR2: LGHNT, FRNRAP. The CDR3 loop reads CASGLVVGQGNNNEQFF. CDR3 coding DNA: TGTGCTAGTGGTTTGGTGGTGGGACAGGGCAACAACAATGAGCAGTTCTTC.

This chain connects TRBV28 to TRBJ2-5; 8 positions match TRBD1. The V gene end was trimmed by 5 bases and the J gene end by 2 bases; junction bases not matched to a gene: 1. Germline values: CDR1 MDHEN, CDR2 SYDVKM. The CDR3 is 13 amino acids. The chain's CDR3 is CASSRQGQETQYF. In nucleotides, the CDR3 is TGTGCCAGCAGTCGACAGGGGCAAGAGACCCAGTACTTC.

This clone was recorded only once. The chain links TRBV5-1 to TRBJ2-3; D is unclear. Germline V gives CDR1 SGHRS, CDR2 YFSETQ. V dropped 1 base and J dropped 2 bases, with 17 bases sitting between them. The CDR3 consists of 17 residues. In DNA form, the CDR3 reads TGCGCCAGCAGCTTGCGTCCTAAGGCTCTCTTCACAGATACGCAGTATTTT. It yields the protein CASSLRPKALFTDTQYF.

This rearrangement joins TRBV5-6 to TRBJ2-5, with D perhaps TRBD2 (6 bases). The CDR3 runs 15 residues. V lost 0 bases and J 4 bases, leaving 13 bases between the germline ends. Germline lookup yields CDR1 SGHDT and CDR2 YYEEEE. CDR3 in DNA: TGTGCCAGCAGCTTGGTAGGAGGGTTACGAGAGACCCAGTACTTC. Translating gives CASSLVGGLRETQYF.

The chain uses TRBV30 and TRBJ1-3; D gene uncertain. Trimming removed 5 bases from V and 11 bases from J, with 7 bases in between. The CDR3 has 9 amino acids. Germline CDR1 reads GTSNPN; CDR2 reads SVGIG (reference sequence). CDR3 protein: CAWGSPIYF. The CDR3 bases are TGTGCCTGGGGGAGCCCCATATATTTT.

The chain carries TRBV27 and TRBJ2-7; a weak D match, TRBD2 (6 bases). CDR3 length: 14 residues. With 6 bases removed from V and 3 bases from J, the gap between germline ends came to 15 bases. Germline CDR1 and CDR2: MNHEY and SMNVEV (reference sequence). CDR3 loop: CASSFGGGSYEQYF. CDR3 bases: TGTGCCAGCAGCTTCGGGGGTGGAAGCTACGAGCAGTACTTC.

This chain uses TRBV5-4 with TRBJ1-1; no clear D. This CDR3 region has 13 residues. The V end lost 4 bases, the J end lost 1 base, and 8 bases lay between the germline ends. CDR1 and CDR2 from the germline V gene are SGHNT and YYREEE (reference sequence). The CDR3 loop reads CASSPRQNTEAFF. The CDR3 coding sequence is TGTGCCAGCAGCCCCCGACAGAACACTGAAGCTTTCTTT.

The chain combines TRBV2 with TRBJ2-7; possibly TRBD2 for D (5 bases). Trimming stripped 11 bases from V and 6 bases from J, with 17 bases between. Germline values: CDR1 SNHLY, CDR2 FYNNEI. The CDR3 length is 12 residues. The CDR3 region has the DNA TGTGCCGGGGAGTCGCCAGGATCCGAGCAGTACTTC. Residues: CAGESPGSEQYF.

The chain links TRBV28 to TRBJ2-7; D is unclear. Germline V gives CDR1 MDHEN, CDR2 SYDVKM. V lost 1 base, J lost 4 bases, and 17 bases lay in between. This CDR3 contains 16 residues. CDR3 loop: CASSLSAPQKVYEQYF. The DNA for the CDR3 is TGTGCCAGCAGTTTATCAGCACCTCAAAAGGTATACGAGCAGTACTTC.

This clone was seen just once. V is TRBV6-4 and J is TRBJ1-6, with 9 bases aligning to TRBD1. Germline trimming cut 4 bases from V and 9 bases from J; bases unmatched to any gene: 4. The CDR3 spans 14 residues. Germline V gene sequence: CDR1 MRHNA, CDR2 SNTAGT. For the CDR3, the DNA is TGTGCCAGCAGTGCAGGGACAGGGAGTTCACCCCTCCACTTT. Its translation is CASSAGTGSSPLHF.

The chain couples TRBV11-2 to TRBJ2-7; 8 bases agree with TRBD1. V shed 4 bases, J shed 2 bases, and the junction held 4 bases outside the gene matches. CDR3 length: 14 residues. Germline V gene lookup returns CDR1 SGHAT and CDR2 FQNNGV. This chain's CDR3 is CASSSGQGTYEQYF. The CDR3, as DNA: TGTGCCAGCAGCTCAGGACAGGGCACCTACGAGCAGTACTTC.

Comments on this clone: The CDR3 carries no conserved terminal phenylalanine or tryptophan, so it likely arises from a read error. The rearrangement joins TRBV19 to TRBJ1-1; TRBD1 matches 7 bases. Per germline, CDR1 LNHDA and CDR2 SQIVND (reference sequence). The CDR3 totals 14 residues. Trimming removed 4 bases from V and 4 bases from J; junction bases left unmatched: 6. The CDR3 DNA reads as TGTGCCAGTAGTAATCAGGGGGTGGGCACTGAAGCTTTCCTT. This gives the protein CASSNQGVGTEAFL.

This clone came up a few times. The CDR3 sequence is CATSRDPGSDTQYF. CDR3 in DNA: TGTGCCACCAGCAGAGATCCCGGGTCAGATACGCAGTATTTT. The chain recombines TRBV15 with TRBJ2-3; D gene ambiguous. Trimming left V 0 bases short and J 4 bases short, with 8 bases between. The germline V gene has CDR1 LNHNV and CDR2 YYDKDF (reference sequence). The CDR3 runs to 14 residues.

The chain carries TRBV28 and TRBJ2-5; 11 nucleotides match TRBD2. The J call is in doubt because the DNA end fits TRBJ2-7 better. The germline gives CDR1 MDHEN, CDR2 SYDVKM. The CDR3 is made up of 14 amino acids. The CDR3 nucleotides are TGTGCCAGCAGATTAGCGGGAGGGCCCCGCGAGCAGTACTTC. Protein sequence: CASRLAGGPREQYF.

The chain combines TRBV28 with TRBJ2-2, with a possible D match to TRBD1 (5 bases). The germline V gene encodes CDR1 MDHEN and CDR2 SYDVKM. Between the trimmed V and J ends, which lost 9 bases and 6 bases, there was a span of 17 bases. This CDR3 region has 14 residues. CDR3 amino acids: CASNLAPGSGELFF. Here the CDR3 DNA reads TGTGCCAGTAATCTCGCCCCAGGGTCCGGGGAGCTGTTTTTT.

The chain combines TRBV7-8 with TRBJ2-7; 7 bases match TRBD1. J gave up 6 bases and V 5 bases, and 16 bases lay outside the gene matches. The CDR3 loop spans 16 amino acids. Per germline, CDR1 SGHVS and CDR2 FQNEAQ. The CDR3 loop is CASSPEARGLDFEQYF. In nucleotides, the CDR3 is TGTGCCAGCAGCCCCGAGGCCAGGGGGTTGGACTTCGAGCAGTACTTC.

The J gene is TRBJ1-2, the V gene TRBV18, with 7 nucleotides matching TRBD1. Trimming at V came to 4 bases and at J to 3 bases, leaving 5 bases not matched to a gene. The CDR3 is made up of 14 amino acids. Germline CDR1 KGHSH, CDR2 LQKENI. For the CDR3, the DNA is TGTGCCAGCTCACTTTCCGGGACAGACTATGGCTACACCTTC. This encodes CASSLSGTDYGYTF.

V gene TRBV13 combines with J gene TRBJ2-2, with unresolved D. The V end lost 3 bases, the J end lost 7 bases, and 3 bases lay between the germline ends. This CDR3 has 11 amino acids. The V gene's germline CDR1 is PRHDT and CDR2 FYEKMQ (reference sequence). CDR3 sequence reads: CASSLYGELFF. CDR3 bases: TGTGCCAGCAGCTTGTACGGGGAGCTGTTTTTT.

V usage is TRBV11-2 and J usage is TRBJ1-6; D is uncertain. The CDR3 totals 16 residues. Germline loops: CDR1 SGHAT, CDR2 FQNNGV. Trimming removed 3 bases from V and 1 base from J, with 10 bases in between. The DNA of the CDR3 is TGTGCCAGCAGCTTCACCTCGGGGTCCTATAATTCACCCCTCCACTTT. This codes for CASSFTSGSYNSPLHF.

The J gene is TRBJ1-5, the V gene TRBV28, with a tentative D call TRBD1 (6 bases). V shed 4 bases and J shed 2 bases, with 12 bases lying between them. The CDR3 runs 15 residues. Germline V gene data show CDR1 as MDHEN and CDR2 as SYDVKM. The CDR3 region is CASSSAGVRNQPQHF. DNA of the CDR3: TGTGCCAGCAGTTCGGCAGGGGTTCGCAATCAGCCCCAGCATTTT. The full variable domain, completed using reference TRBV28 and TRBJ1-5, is DVKVTQSSRYLVKRTGEKVFLECVQDMDHENMFWYRQDPGLGLRLIYFSYDVKMKEKGDIPEGYSVSREKKERFSLILESASTNQTSMYLCASSSAGVRNQPQHFGDGTRLSIL.

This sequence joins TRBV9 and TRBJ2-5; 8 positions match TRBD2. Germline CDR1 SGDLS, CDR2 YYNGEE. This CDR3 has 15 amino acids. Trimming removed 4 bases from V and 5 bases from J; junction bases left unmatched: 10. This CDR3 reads CASSSGGVGGETQYF. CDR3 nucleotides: TGTGCCAGCAGCTCCGGGGGGGTCGGAGGCGAGACCCAGTACTTC.

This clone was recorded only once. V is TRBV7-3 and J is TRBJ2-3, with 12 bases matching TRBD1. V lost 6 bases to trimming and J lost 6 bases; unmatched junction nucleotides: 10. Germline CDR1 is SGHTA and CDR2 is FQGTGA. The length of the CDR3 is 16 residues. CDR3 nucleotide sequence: TGTGCCAGCAGTTCCGGGACAGGGGGCGTTACGGATACGCAGTATTTT. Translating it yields CASSSGTGGVTDTQYF.

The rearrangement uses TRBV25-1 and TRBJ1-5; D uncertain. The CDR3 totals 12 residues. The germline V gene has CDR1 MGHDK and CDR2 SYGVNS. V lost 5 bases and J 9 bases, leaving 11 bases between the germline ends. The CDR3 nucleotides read TGTGCCAGCAGTACACGGACGGGGCCCCAGCATTTT. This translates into CASSTRTGPQHF. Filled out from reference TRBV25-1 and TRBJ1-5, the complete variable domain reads EADIYQTPRYLVIGTGKKITLECSQTMGHDKMYWYQQDPGMELHLIHYSYGVNSTEKGDLSSESTVSRIRTEHFPLTLESARPSHTSQYLCASSTRTGPQHFGDGTRLSIL.